What follows are 17 T cell receptor beta chains derived from one specimen sequenced in a study of blood T cell repertoires in COVID-19. Only in-frame clones appear in the TCRdb table, and some are missing; sequencing was by immunoSEQ multiplex PCR. The sample lists around 380,000 clones; roughly 77% were seen once. The specimen was peripheral blood. The receptors were sampled from a human donor with acute or convalescent COVID-19. The donor label of this sample is uncertain.

The J gene is TRBJ2-1, the V gene TRBV28, with TRBD1 matching 7 bases. Germline assignment: CDR1 MDHEN and CDR2 SYDVKM. J lost 0 bases, V lost 2 bases, and 7 bases had no gene match. The CDR3 consists of 17 residues. The CDR3 is CASSLGYRGGSYNEQFF. The CDR3 nucleotides are TGTGCCAGCAGTTTAGGCTACAGGGGTGGCTCCTACAATGAGCAGTTCTTC.

This clone was seen once. The rearrangement links TRBV21-1 to TRBJ2-3; the DNA was not used to check the table's D call, TRBD2. TRBV21-1 is a recognized pseudogene. There are 18 residues in the CDR3. CDR3 residues: CASSKEGICGTLTDTQYF. The CDR3 nucleotides are TGTGCCAGCAGCAAAGAGGGGATTTGCGGGACGCTCACAGATACGCAGTATTTT.

The chain combines TRBV2 with TRBJ1-1; unclear D gene. The CDR3 is 14 amino acids. V lost 5 bases to trimming and J lost 0 bases, with 10 bases between them. The V gene's germline CDR1 is SNHLY and CDR2 FYNNEI. CDR3: CASSLTTLNTEAFF. In DNA, the CDR3 is TGTGCCAGCAGTCTGACAACACTGAACACTGAAGCTTTCTTT.

Concerning this clone itself: Other DNA sequences in this specimen translate into the identical CDR3. V gene TRBV28 combines with J gene TRBJ1-3, with D uncertain. Germline CDR1 reads MDHEN; CDR2 reads SYDVKM. This CDR3 is built from 12 residues. The ends were cut back, 3 bases at V and 4 bases at J, with 4 bases in the middle. The CDR3 is CASSLRGNTIYF. For the CDR3, the DNA is TGTGCCAGCAGTTTGAGGGGAAACACCATATATTTT.

The CDR3 here is CASSLGGKQETQYF. The DNA for the CDR3 is TGTGCCAGCAGCTTAGGAGGGAAACAAGAGACCCAGTACTTC. V and J are TRBV28 and TRBJ2-5, with D maybe TRBD2 (6 bases). Trimming removed 6 bases from V and 2 bases from J, with 13 bases in between. Germline assignment: CDR1 MDHEN and CDR2 SYDVKM. CDR3 length: 14 residues. Variable domain in full (rest from reference TRBV28 and TRBJ2-5): DVKVTQSSRYLVKRTGEKVFLECVQDMDHENMFWYRQDPGLGLRLIYFSYDVKMKEKGDIPEGYSVSREKKERFSLILESASTNQTSMYLCASSLGGKQETQYFGPGTRLLVL.

About this clone itself: Relative to the germline gene, one junction end is altered; a read error may explain this. The same CDR3 is also encoded by other DNA sequences in this sample. The chain links TRBV6-4 to TRBJ2-1, with 9 positions matching TRBD1. Germline lookup yields CDR1 MRHNA and CDR2 SNTAGT. CDR3 length equals 15 residues. The CDR3 DNA sequence: TGCGCCAGCAGTCCCGGGACAGGGTCTTACAATGAGCAGTTCTTC. Encoded protein: CASSPGTGSYNEQFF.

CDR3 sequence: CAWSGMEGITGELFF. CDR3 sequence (DNA): TGTGCCTGGAGTGGGATGGAGGGGATCACCGGGGAGCTGTTTTTT. This chain connects TRBV30 to TRBJ2-2; maybe TRBD2 (6 bases). V gave up 1 base and J gave up 4 bases, with 13 bases separating them. Germline V gene data show CDR1 as GTSNPN and CDR2 as SVGIG (reference sequence). The CDR3 is 15 amino acids.

The chain joins TRBV5-1 to TRBJ1-2; 10 nucleotides agree with TRBD1. CDR3 length equals 15 residues. Germline CDR1 SGHRS, CDR2 YFSETQ. The J segment lost 5 bases and the V segment lost 4 bases, leaving 8 bases of the junction unmatched. DNA for the CDR3: TGCGCCAGCAGCCGGGACAGGGGACGAGATTATGGCTACACCTTC. Translating it yields CASSRDRGRDYGYTF.

The J gene is TRBJ1-2, the V gene TRBV28, with D unresolved. CDR1 and CDR2 from the germline V gene are MDHEN and SYDVKM. V shed 5 bases and J shed 4 bases, with 11 bases lying between them. The CDR3 totals 13 residues. The chain's CDR3 is CASSDSVAYGYTF. CDR3 nucleotide sequence: TGTGCCAGCAGTGACTCAGTGGCCTATGGCTACACCTTC.

CDR3 nucleotide sequence: TGTGCCAGTAGTCGACACTCGGAGGGCAATTATGGCTACACCTTC. Its translation is CASSRHSEGNYGYTF. The chain links TRBV19 to TRBJ1-2; no firm D call. The V and J ends lost 5 bases and 5 bases respectively, with 18 bases between them. Germline V gene sequence: CDR1 LNHDA, CDR2 SQIVND (reference sequence). There are 15 residues in the CDR3.

The chain couples TRBV12-3 or TRBV12-4 to TRBJ2-7; TRBD1 agrees at 7 bases. This CDR3 is built from 13 residues. The V and J ends lost 3 bases and 5 bases, in that order; junction bases with no gene match: 4. The CDR3 region is CASSFIRGNEQYF. Written as DNA, the CDR3 is TGTGCCAGCAGTTTCATCAGGGGGAACGAGCAGTACTTC.

The chain links TRBV15 to TRBJ2-1; D is undetermined. The CDR3 length is 14 residues. V shed 0 bases and J shed 7 bases, with 10 bases lying between them. Germline CDR1 LNHNV, CDR2 YYDKDF (reference sequence). The CDR3 reads CATSRERLGNEQFF. CDR3 in DNA: TGTGCCACCAGCAGAGAGAGGCTCGGGAATGAGCAGTTCTTC.

This rearrangement joins TRBV6-4 to TRBJ1-1; D may be TRBD1 (5 bases). The CDR3 extends over 12 amino acids. CDR1 and CDR2 (germline): MRHNA, SNTAGT. V shed 3 bases and J shed 9 bases, with 11 bases lying between them. For the CDR3, the DNA is TGTGCCAGCAGTGATCGGGACTCTAAAGCTTTCTTT. Amino acid sequence: CASSDRDSKAFF.

The chain combines TRBV6-1 with TRBJ1-6; D may be TRBD1 (5 bases). Germline values: CDR1 MNHNS, CDR2 SASEGT. This CDR3 has 15 residues. V lost 2 bases, J lost 10 bases, and 15 bases lay in between. CDR3 region: CASSERQGAKSPLHF. Written as DNA, the CDR3 is TGTGCCAGCAGTGAAAGGCAGGGTGCGAAATCACCCCTCCACTTT.

This chain joins TRBV6-5 and TRBJ1-2; 8 positions match TRBD1. The V gene end was trimmed by 6 bases and the J gene end by 5 bases; junction bases not matched to a gene: 5. This CDR3 has 13 residues. CDR1 is MNHEY, CDR2 SVGAGI, per germline. In DNA form, the CDR3 reads TGTGCCAGCAGAGACAGGGGTTTGTATGGCTACACCTTC. This sequence encodes CASRDRGLYGYTF.

This sequence joins TRBV5-1 and TRBJ1-1, with 7 bases identical to TRBD1. In germline, CDR1 is SGHRS, CDR2 YFSETQ. J lost 6 bases, V lost 3 bases, and 11 bases had no gene match. CDR3 length: 15 amino acids. For the CDR3, the DNA is TGCGCCAGCAGCTGGACGACAGGGCTGGGGGCTGAAGCTTTCTTT. Protein: CASSWTTGLGAEAFF.

DNA of the CDR3: TGTGCCGCAACCGGGACAGGGGGTTTGTACTCTGGAAACACCATATATTTT. As protein: CAATGTGGLYSGNTIYF. The V call is TRBV28, the J call TRBJ1-3, with 11 bases lining up with TRBD1. The CDR3 length is 17 residues. V was clipped by 11 bases and J by 0 bases; unmatched bases: 12. CDR1 and CDR2 (germline): MDHEN, SYDVKM. Full variable domain (missing parts from reference TRBV28 and TRBJ1-3): DVKVTQSSRYLVKRTGEKVFLECVQDMDHENMFWYRQDPGLGLRLIYFSYDVKMKEKGDIPEGYSVSREKKERFSLILESASTNQTSMYLCAATGTGGLYSGNTIYFGEGSWLTVV.